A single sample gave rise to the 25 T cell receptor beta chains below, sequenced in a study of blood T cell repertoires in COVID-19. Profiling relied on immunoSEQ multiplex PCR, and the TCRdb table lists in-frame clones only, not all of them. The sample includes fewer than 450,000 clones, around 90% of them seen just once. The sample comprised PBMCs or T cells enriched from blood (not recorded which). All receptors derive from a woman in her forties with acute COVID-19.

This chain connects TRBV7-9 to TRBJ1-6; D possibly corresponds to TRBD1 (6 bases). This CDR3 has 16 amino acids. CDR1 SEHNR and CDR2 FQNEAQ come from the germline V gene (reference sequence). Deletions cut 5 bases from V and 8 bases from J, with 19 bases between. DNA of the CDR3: TGTGCCAGCAGCCCGAGGGGGACGACGAGGGATTCACCCCTCCACTTT. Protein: CASSPRGTTRDSPLHF. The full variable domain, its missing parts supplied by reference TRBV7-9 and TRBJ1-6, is DTGVSQNPRHKITKRGQNVTFRCDPISEHNRLYWYRQTLGQGPEFLTYFQNEAQLEKSRLLSDRFSAERPKGSFSTLEIQRTEQGDSAMYLCASSPRGTTRDSPLHFGNGTRLTVT.

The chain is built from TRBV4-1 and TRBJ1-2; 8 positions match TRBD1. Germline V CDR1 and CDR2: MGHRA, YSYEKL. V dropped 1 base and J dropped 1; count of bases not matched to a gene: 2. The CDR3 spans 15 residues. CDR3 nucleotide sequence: TGCGCCAGCAGCCAAGGGACAGGGTATAACTATGGCTACACCTTC. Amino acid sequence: CASSQGTGYNYGYTF.

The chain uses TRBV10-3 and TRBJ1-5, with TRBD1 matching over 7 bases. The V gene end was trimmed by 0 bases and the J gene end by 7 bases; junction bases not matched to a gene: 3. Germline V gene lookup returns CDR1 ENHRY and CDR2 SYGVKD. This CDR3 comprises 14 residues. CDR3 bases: TGTGCCATCAGTGAGTCAGGGGGCGGACAGCCCCAGCATTTT. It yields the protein CAISESGGGQPQHF.

The CDR3 DNA is TGTGCCTGGAGCCAACAGGCCTATAATTCACCCCTCCACTTT. Its protein is CAWSQQAYNSPLHF. The rearrangement links TRBV30 to TRBJ1-6, with a tentative D call TRBD1 (5 bases). This CDR3 comprises 14 residues. Deletions cut 3 bases from V and 2 bases from J, with 8 bases between. The germline V gene encodes CDR1 GTSNPN and CDR2 SVGIG (reference sequence).

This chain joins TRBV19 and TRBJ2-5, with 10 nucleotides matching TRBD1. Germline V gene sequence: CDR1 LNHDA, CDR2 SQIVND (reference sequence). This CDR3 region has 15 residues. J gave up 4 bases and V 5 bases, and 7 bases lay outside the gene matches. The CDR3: CASSSGTGEGETQYF. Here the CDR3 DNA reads TGTGCCAGTAGTTCAGGGACAGGGGAAGGAGAGACCCAGTACTTC.

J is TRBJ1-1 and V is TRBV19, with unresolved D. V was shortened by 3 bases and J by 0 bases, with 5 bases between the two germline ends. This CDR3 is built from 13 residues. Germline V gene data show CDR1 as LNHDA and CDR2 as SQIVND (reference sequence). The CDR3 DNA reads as TGTGCCAGTAGTATCGGGATGAACACTGAAGCTTTCTTT. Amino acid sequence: CASSIGMNTEAFF.

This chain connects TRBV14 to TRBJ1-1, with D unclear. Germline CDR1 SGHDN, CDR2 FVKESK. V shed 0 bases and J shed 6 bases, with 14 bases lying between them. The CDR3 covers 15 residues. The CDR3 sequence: CASSQDEGYIPEAFF. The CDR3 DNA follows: TGTGCCAGCAGCCAAGATGAGGGTTATATCCCTGAAGCTTTCTTT. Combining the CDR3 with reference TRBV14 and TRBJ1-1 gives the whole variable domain EAGVTQFPSHSVIEKGQTVTLRCDPISGHDNLYWYRRVMGKEIKFLLHFVKESKQDESGMPNNRFLAERTGGTYSTLKVQPAELEDSGVYFCASSQDEGYIPEAFFGQGTRLTVV.

The CDR3: CASSRPGGTQAFF. For the CDR3, the DNA is TGTGCCAGCAGCCGCCCAGGGGGGACCCAGGCTTTCTTT. The rearrangement links TRBV3-1 (or the pseudogene TRBV3-2) to TRBJ1-1; 7 bases fit TRBD1. J gave up 11 bases and V 4 bases, and 10 bases lay outside the gene matches. Germline V gives CDR1 LGHDT, CDR2 YNNKEL (reference sequence). The CDR3 spans 13 residues.

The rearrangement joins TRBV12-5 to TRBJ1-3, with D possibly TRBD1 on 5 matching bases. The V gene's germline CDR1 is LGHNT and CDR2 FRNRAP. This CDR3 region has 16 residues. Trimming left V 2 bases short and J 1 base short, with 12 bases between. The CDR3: CASGLTNGTSGNTIYF. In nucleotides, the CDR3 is TGTGCTAGTGGTTTGACAAACGGGACTTCTGGAAACACCATATATTTT.

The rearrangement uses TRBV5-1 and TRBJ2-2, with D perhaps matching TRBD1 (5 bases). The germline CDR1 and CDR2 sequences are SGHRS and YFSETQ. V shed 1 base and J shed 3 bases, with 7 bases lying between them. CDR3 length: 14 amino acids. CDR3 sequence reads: CASSLLGDTGELFF. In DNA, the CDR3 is TGCGCCAGCAGCTTGCTAGGGGACACCGGGGAGCTGTTTTTT. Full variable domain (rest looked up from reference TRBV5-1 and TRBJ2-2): KAGVTQTPRYLIKTRGQQVTLSCSPISGHRSVSWYQQTPGQGLQFLFEYFSETQRNKGNFPGRFSGRQFSNSRSEMNVSTLELGDSALYLCASSLLGDTGELFFGEGSRLTVL.

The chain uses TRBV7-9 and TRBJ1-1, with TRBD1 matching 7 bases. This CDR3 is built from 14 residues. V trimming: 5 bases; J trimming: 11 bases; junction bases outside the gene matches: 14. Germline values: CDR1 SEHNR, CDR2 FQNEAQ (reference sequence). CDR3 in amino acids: CASSHRDSPFRAFF. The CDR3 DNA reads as TGTGCCAGCAGCCACCGGGACAGCCCGTTCCGGGCTTTCTTT.

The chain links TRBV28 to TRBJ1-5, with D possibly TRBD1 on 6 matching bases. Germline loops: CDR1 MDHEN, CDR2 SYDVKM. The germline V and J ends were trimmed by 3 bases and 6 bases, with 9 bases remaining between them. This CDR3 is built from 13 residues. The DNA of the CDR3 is TGTGCCAGCAGTTTGTTGGACAGTCAGCCCCAGCATTTT. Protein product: CASSLLDSQPQHF.

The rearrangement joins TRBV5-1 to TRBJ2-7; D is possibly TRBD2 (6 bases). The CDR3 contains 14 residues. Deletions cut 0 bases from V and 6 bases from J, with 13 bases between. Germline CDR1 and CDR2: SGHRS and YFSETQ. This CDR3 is CASSLAAEGGEQYF. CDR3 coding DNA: TGCGCCAGCAGCTTGGCCGCGGAGGGAGGCGAGCAGTACTTC.

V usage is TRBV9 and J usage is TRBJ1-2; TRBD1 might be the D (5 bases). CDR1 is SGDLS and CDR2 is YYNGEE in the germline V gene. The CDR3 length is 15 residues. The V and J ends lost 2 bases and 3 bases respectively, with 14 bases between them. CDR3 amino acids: CASSVGPTGDYGYTF. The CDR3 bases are TGTGCCAGCAGCGTGGGCCCAACGGGGGACTATGGCTACACCTTC. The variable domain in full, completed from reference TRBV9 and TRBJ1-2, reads DSGVTQTPKHLITATGQRVTLRCSPRSGDLSVYWYQQSLDQGLQFLIQYYNGEERAKGNILERFSAQQFPDLHSELNLSSLELGDSALYFCASSVGPTGDYGYTFGSGTRLTVV.

CDR3: CASSWGQGAYTEAFF. CDR3 nucleotides: TGTGCCAGCAGCTGGGGGCAGGGGGCATACACTGAAGCTTTCTTT. The gene calls are TRBV5-6 and TRBJ1-1; 8 nucleotides align to TRBD1. The CDR3 contains 15 residues. Losses at the gene ends were 3 bases for V and 3 bases for J; bases not matched to a gene: 7. Germline V CDR1 and CDR2: SGHDT, YYEEEE.

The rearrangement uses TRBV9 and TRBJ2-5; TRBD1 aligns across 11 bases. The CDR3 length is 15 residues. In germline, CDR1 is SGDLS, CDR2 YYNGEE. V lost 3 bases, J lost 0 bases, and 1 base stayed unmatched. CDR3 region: CASSAGQGDQETQYF. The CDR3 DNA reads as TGTGCCAGCAGCGCGGGACAGGGGGACCAAGAGACCCAGTACTTC.

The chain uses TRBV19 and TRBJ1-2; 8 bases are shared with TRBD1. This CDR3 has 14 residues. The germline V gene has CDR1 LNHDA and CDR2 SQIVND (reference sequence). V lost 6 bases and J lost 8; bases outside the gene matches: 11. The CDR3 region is CASRPDRGSGGYTF. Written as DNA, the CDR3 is TGTGCCAGTAGACCAGACAGGGGAAGTGGAGGCTACACCTTC.

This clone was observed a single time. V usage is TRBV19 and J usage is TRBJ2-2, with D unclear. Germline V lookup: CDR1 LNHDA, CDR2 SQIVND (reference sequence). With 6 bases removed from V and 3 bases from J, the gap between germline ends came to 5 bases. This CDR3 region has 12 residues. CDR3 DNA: TGTGCCAGTAGCCTTTACACCGGGGAGCTGTTTTTT. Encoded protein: CASSLYTGELFF.

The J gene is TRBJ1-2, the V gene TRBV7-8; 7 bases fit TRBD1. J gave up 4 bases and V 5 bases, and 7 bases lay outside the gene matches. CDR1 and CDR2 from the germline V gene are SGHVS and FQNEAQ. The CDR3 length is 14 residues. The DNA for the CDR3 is TGTGCCAGCAGCCAAAGGACAGGCCCCTATGGCTACACCTTC. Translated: CASSQRTGPYGYTF. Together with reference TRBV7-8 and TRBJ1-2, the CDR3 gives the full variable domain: GAGVSQSPRYKVAKRGQDVALRCDPISGHVSLFWYQQALGQGPEFLTYFQNEAQLDKSGLPSDRFFAERPEGSVSTLKIQRTQQEDSAVYLCASSQRTGPYGYTFGSGTRLTVV.

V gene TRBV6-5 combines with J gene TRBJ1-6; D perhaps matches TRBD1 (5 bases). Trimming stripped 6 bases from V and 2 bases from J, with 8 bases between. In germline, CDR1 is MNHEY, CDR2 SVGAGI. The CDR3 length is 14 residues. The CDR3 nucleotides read TGTGCCAGCAGGCAGGGAACCTATAATTCACCCCTCCACTTT. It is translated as CASRQGTYNSPLHF.

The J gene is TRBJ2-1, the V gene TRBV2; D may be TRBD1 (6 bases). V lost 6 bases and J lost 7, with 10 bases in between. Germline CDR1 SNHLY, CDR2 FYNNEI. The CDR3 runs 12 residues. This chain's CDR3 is CASRGAGNEQFF. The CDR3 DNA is TGTGCCAGCAGGGGGGCTGGGAATGAGCAGTTCTTC.

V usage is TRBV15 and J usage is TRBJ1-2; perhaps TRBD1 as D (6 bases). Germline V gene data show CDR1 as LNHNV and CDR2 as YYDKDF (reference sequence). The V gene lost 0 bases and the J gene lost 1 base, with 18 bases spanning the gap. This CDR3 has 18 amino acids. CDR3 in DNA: TGTGCCACCAGCAGAGAATACGACGGGACACAATTTAACTATGGCTACACCTTC. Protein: CATSREYDGTQFNYGYTF.

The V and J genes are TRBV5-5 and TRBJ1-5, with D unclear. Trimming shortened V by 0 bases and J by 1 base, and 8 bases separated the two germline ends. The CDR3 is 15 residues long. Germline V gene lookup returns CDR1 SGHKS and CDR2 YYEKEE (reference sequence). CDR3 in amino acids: CASSLAGKSNQPQHF. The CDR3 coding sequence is TGTGCCAGCAGCTTGGCGGGAAAGAGCAATCAGCCCCAGCATTTT.

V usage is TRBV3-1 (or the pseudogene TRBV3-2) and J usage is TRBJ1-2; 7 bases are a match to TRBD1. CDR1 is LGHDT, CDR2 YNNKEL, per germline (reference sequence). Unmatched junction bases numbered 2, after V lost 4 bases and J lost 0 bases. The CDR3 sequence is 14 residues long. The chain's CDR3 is CASSRQGPNYGYTF. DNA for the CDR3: TGTGCCAGCAGCCGACAGGGTCCTAACTATGGCTACACCTTC.

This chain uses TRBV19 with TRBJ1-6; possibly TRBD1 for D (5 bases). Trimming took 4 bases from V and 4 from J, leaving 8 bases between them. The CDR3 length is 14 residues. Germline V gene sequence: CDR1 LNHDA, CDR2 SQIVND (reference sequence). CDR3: CASSTQDYNSPLHF. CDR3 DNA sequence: TGTGCCAGTAGTACACAGGATTATAATTCACCCCTCCACTTT. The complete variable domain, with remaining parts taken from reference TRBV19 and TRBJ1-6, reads DGGITQSPKYLFRKEGQNVTLSCEQNLNHDAMYWYRQDPGQGLRLIYYSQIVNDFQKGDIAEGYSVSREKKESFPLTVTSAQKNPTAFYLCASSTQDYNSPLHFGNGTRLTVT.